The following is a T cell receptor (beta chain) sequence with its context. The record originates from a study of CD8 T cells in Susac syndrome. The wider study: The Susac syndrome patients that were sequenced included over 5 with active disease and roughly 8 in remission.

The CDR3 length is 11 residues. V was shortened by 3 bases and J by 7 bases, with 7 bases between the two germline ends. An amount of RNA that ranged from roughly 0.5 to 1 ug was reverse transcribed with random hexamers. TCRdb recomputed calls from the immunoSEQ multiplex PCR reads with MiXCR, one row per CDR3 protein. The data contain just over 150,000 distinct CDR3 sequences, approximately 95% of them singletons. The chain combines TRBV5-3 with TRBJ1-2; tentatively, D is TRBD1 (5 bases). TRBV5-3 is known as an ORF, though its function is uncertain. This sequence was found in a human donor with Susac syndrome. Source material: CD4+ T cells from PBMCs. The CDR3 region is CARSWDFGYTF. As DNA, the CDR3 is TGTGCCAGAAGCTGGGACTTTGGCTACACCTTC.